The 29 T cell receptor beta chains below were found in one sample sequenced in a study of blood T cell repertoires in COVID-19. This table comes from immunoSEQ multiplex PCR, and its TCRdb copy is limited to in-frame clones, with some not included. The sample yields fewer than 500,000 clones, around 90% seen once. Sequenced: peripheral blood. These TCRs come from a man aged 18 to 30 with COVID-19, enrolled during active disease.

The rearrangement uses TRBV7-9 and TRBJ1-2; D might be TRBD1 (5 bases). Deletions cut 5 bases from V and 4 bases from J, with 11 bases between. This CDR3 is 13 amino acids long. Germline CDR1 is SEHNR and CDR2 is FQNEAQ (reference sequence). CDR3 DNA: TGTGCCAGCAGCCTTGCGGGGACCTATGGCTACACCTTC. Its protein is CASSLAGTYGYTF.

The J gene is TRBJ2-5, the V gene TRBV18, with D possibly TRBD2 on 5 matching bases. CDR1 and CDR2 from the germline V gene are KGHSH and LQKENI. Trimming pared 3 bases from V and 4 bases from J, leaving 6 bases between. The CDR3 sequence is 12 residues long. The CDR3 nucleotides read TGTGCCAGCTCACCGACTACAGAGACCCAGTACTTC. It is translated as CASSPTTETQYF.

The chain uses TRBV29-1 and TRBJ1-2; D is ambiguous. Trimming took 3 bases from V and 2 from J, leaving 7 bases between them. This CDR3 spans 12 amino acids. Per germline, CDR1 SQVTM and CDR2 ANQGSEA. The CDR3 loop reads CSVERWNYGYTF. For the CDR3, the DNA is TGCAGCGTTGAGAGGTGGAACTATGGCTACACCTTC.

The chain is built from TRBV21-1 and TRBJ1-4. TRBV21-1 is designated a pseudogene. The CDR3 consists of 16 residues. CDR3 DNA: TGTGCCAGCAGCAAAGCAAGAGGTATAGCTAATGAAAAACTGTTTTTT. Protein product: CASSKARGIANEKLFF.

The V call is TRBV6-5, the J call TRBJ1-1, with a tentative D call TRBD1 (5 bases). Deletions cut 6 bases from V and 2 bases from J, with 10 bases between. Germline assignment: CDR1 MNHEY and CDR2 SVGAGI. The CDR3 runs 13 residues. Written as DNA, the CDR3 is TGTGCCAGCAGCAATACAGGTAACACTGAAGCTTTCTTT. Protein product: CASSNTGNTEAFF.

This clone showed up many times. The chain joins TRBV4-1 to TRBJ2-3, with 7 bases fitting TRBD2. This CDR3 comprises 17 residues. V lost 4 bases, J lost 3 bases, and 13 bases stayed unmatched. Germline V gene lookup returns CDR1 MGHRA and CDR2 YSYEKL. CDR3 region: CASSPLFLRELTDTQYF. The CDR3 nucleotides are TGCGCCAGCAGCCCCCTGTTTTTGCGGGAGCTTACAGATACGCAGTATTTT.

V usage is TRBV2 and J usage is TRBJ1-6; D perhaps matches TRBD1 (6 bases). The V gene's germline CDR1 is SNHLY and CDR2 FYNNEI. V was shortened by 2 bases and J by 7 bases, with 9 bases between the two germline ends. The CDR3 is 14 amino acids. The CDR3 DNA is TGTGCCAGCAGTGAAAGTCAGGGGAATTCACCCCTCCACTTT. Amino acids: CASSESQGNSPLHF.

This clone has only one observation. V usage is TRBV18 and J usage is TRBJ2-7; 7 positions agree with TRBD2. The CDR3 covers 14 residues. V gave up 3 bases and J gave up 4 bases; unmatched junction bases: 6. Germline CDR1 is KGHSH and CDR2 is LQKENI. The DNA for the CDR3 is TGTGCCAGCTCACCCGGACTAGAAAATTACGAGCAGTACTTC. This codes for CASSPGLENYEQYF. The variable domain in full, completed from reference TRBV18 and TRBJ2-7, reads NAGVMQNPRHLVRRRGQEARLRCSPMKGHSHVYWYRQLPEEGLKFMVYLQKENIIDESGMPKERFSAEFPKEGPSILRIQQVVRGDSAAYFCASSPGLENYEQYFGPGTRLTVT.

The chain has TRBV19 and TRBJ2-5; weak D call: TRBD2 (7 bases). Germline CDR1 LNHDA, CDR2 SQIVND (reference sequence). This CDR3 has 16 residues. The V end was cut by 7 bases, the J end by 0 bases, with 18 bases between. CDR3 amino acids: CASTGGAGTYQETQYF. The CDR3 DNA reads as TGTGCCAGTACGGGGGGCGCGGGAACGTACCAAGAGACCCAGTACTTC.

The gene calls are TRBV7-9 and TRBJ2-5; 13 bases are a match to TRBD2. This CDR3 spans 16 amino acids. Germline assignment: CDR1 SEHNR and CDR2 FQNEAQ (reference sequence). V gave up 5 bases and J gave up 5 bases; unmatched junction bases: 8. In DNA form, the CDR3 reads TGTGCCAGCAGCGGAACTAGCGGGAGGGCCCGGGAGACCCAGTACTTC. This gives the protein CASSGTSGRARETQYF.

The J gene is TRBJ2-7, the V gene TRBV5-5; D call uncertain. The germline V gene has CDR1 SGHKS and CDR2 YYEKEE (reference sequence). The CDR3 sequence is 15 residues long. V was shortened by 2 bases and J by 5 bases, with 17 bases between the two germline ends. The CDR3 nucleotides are TGTGCCAGCAGCTTTTTAAGGCAGGATGTAAACGAGCAGTACTTC. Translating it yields CASSFLRQDVNEQYF.

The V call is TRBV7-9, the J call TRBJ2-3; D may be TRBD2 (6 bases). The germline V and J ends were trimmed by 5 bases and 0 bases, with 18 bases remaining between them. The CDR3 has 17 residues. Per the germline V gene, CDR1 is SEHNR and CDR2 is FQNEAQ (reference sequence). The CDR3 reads CASSPEGRQASTDTQYF. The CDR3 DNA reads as TGTGCCAGCAGCCCCGAGGGGAGGCAGGCCAGCACAGATACGCAGTATTTT.

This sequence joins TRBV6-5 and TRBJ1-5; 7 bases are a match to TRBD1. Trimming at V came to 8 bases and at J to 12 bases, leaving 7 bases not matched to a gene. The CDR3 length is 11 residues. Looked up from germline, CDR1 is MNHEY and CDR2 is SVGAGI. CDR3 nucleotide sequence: TGTGCCAGCGGGACAGCCATACACCAGCATTTT. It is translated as CASGTAIHQHF.

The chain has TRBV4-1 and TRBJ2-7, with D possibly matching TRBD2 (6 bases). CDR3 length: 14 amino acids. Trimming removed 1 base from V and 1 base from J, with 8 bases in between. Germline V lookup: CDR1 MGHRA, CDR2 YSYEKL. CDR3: CASSQGRDSYEQYF. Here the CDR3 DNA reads TGCGCCAGCAGCCAAGGGCGGGATTCCTACGAGCAGTACTTC.

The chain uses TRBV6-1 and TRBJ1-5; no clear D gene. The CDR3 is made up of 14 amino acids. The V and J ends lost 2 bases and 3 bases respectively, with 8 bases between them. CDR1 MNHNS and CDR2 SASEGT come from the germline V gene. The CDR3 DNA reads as TGTGCCAGCAGTGAATGGCAGGACAATCAGCCCCAGCATTTT. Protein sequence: CASSEWQDNQPQHF.

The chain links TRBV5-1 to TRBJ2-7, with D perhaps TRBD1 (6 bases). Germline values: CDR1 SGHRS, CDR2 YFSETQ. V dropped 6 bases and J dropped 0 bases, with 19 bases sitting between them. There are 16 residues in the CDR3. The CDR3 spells CASKIQGQGSSYEQYF. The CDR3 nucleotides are TGCGCCAGCAAAATTCAGGGGCAGGGAAGCTCCTACGAGCAGTACTTC.

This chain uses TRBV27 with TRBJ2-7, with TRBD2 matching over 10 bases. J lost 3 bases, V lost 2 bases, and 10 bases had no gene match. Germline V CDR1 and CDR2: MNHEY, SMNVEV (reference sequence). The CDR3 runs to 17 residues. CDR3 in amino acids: CASSLGPFLAGDYEQYF. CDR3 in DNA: TGTGCCAGCAGTTTAGGCCCCTTTCTAGCGGGAGACTACGAGCAGTACTTC.

CDR3 nucleotides: TGTGCCAGCAGCGGGGGGTTTGGGGGGGCAAAATCACCCCTCCACTTT. Encoded protein: CASSGGFGGAKSPLHF. This chain links TRBV3-1 (or the pseudogene TRBV3-2) with TRBJ1-6; maybe TRBD1 (6 bases). V shed 5 bases and J shed 10 bases, with 21 bases lying between them. The CDR3 is made up of 16 amino acids. The germline gives CDR1 LGHDT, CDR2 YNNKEL (reference sequence).

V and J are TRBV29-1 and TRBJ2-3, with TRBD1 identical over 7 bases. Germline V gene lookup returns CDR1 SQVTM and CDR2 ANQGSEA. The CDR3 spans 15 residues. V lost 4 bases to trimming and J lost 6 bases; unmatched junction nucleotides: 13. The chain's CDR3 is CSVGRDSTHTDTQYF. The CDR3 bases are TGCAGCGTTGGCCGGGACAGCACCCATACGGATACGCAGTATTTT.

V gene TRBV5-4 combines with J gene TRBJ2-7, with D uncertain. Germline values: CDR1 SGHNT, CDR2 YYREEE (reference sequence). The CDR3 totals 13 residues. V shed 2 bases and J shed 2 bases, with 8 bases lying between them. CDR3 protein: CASSFDTTYEQYF. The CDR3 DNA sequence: TGTGCCAGCAGCTTTGACACCACCTACGAGCAGTACTTC.

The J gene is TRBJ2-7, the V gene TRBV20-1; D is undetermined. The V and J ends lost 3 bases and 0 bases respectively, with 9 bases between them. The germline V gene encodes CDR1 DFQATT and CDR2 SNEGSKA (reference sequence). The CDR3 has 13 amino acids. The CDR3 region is CSASLYTSYEQYF. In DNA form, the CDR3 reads TGCAGTGCTAGTTTATACACCTCCTACGAGCAGTACTTC.

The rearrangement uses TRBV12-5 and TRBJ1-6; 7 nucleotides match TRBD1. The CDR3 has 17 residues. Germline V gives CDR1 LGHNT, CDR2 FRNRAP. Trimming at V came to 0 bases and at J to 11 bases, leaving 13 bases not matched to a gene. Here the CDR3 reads CASGLVLGRQGRTPLHF. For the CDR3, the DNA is TGTGCTAGTGGTTTGGTACTCGGTCGACAGGGTAGGACACCCCTCCACTTT.

CDR3: CASSLSQIYGYTF. The CDR3 DNA reads TGTGCCAGCAGCTTGTCACAGATATATGGCTACACCTTC. The chain uses TRBV11-2 and TRBJ1-2, with no clear D. There are 13 residues in the CDR3. The V gene lost 3 bases and the J gene lost 5 bases, with 10 bases spanning the gap. Germline V gene data show CDR1 as SGHAT and CDR2 as FQNNGV.

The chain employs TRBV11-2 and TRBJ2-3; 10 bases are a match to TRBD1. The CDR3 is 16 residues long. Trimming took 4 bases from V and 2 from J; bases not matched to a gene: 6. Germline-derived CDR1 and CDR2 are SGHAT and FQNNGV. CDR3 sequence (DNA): TGTGCCAGCAGCTCCGGGACAGGGGCCCACACAGATACGCAGTATTTT. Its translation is CASSSGTGAHTDTQYF. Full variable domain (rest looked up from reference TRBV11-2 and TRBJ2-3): EAGVAQSPRYKIIEKRQSVAFWCNPISGHATLYWYQQILGQGPKLLIQFQNNGVVDDSQLPKDRFSAERLKGVDSTLKIQPAKLEDSAVYLCASSSGTGAHTDTQYFGPGTRLTVL.

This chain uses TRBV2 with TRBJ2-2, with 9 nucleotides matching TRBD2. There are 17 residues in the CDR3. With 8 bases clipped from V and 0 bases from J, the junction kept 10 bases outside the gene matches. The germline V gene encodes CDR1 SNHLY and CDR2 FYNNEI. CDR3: CASSLRLAVSNTGELFF. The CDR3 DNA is TGTGCCAGCTCCTTGAGACTAGCGGTTTCGAACACCGGGGAGCTGTTTTTT.

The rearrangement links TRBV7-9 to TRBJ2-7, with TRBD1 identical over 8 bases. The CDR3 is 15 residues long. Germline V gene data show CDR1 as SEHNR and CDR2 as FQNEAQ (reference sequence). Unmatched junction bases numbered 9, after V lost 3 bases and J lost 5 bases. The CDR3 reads CASSFRLDRGNEQYF. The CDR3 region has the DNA TGTGCCAGCAGCTTCCGGTTAGACAGGGGTAACGAGCAGTACTTC.

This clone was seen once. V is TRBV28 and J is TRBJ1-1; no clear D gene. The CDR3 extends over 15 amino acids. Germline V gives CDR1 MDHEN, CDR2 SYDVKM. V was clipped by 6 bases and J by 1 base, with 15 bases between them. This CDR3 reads CASSRISLANTEAFF. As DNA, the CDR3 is TGTGCCAGCAGCCGTATTTCCCTGGCGAACACTGAAGCTTTCTTT.

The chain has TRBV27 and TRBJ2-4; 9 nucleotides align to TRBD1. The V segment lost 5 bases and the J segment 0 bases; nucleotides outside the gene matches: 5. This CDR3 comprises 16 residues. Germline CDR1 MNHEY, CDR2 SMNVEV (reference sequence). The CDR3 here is CASSHGTGPAKNIQYF. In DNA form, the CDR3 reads TGTGCCAGCAGTCACGGGACAGGGCCAGCCAAAAACATTCAGTACTTC.

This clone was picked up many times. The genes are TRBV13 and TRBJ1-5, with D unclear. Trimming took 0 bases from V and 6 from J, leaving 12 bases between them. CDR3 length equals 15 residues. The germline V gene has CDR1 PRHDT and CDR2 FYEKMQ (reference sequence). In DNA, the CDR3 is TGTGCCAGCAGCTTAGGGCAGGAGAGCGGTCAGCCCCAGCATTTT. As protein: CASSLGQESGQPQHF.